The following is a T cell receptor (beta chain) sequence with its context. V shed 5 bases and J shed 3 bases, with 10 bases lying between them. The germline V gene encodes CDR1 SGHRS and CDR2 YFSETQ. The length of the CDR3 is 13 residues. The data were obtained in a study of cytomegalovirus exposure and HLA in healthy donors. The PCR had 60 Vbeta and 13 Jbeta primers. In the study's own analysis: Later analysis identified approximately 88 million unique TCR beta chains, 9 million to 13 million shared. Generated by immunoSEQ multiplex PCR, the TCRdb table keeps only in-frame clones and is missing some. V, J and clone size were drawn from that table, and D and trimming were deduced from the DNA. There are 200,000 to 250,000 clones in the sample; around 89% occur only once, and 0.95% to 1.1% lies in the top ten.

The source is a young woman in good health and CMV-seronegative. The sample taken for sequencing was PBMCs. V gene TRBV5-1 combines with J gene TRBJ2-3; no definite D call. The CDR3 coding sequence is TGCGCCAGCAGTCCTACCTTAACAGATACGCAGTATTTT. It encodes CASSPTLTDTQYF.